A single sample gave rise to the 12 T cell receptor beta chains below, sequenced in a study of shared clonotypes between healthy human individuals. TCRdb keeps only in-frame clones here, not all; method: immunoSEQ multiplex PCR. This sample carries 2 million to 2.5 million clones, 80% to 95% of them seen once, and the ten largest clones take 0.37%. The specimen was naive CD4+ T cells from PBMCs. Subset noted: CD45RA+ positively selected. These receptors all come from a man aged 18 to 35 in good health. Some clones in this sample may be carry-over from other donors' samples.

The chain carries TRBV27 and TRBJ2-7, with D possibly TRBD2 on 5 matching bases. Germline V CDR1 and CDR2: MNHEY, SMNVEV (reference sequence). This CDR3 contains 14 residues. V dropped 6 bases and J dropped 0 bases, with 12 bases sitting between them. CDR3 in DNA: TGTGCCAGCAGCCTCGGTGGGAGCTCCTACGAGCAGTACTTC. Its protein is CASSLGGSSYEQYF.

J is TRBJ2-6 and V is TRBV7-3; D is perhaps TRBD1 or TRBD2 (5 bases each). Trimming took 3 bases from V and 2 from J, leaving 11 bases between them. The germline V gene has CDR1 SGHTA and CDR2 FQGTGA. This CDR3 contains 16 residues. CDR3: CASSLRGAPGANVLTF. The CDR3 DNA reads as TGTGCCAGCAGCTTGAGAGGGGCGCCTGGGGCCAACGTCCTGACTTTC. The variable domain in full, with the rest retrieved from reference TRBV7-3 and TRBJ2-6, is GAGVSQTPSNKVTEKGKYVELRCDPISGHTALYWYRQSLGQGPEFLIYFQGTGAADDSGLPNDRFFAVRPEGSVSTLKIQRTERGDSAVYLCASSLRGAPGANVLTFGAGSRLTVL.

The J gene is TRBJ1-4, the V gene TRBV27; 8 bases agree with TRBD1. CDR3 length: 15 residues. Trimming cost V 2 bases and J 8 bases; bases outside gene matches: 7. The germline CDR1 and CDR2 sequences are MNHEY and SMNVEV (reference sequence). In nucleotides, the CDR3 is TGTGCCAGCAGTTTAATCCAGGCAGGGGGCGAAAAACTGTTTTTT. Its translation is CASSLIQAGGEKLFF.

The J gene is TRBJ2-3, the V gene TRBV29-1; D possibly corresponds to TRBD1 (6 bases). From germline, CDR1 is SQVTM and CDR2 ANQGSEA. Trimming removed 6 bases at V and 0 bases at J, with 13 bases between. The CDR3 is made up of 14 amino acids. CDR3 nucleotide sequence: TGCAGCGTCGCTAAGGACAGTAGCACAGATACGCAGTATTTT. It is translated as CSVAKDSSTDTQYF.

The chain is built from TRBV20-1 and TRBJ2-1, with D hard to call. Germline CDR1 and CDR2: DFQATT and SNEGSKA (reference sequence). Trimming stripped 1 base from V and 6 bases from J, with 4 bases between. The CDR3 is 11 residues long. This CDR3 reads CSARGINEQFF. CDR3 bases: TGCAGTGCTAGAGGTATCAATGAGCAGTTCTTC.

The chain combines TRBV7-9 with TRBJ2-1; D possibly uses TRBD1 or TRBD2 (5 bases each). The CDR3 spans 15 residues. Germline values: CDR1 SEHNR, CDR2 FQNEAQ (reference sequence). V was cut by 4 bases and J by 4 bases, with 14 bases left in between. This CDR3 is CASSSGTLSYNEQFF. The CDR3 nucleotides read TGTGCCAGCAGCTCCGGGACCCTCTCGTACAATGAGCAGTTCTTC.

The chain carries TRBV28 and TRBJ1-3; D might be TRBD1 (5 bases). The germline V gene encodes CDR1 MDHEN and CDR2 SYDVKM. The CDR3 runs to 14 residues. Trimming stripped 11 bases from V and 0 bases from J, with 14 bases between. CDR3 coding DNA: TGTGCCGGCGGGGACTCGTTCTCTGGAAACACCATATATTTT. Translation gives CAGGDSFSGNTIYF.

The CDR3 sequence is CASSLAESRVNEQYF. In DNA, the CDR3 is TGTGCCAGCAGCCTTGCGGAGTCCAGGGTGAACGAGCAGTACTTC. The chain employs TRBV7-8 and TRBJ2-7, with a weak D call TRBD1 (5 bases). CDR3 size: 15 residues. V lost 5 bases to trimming and J lost 5 bases, with 19 bases between them. From germline, CDR1 is SGHVS and CDR2 FQNEAQ.

Remarks on this clone: Distinct nucleotide sequences in the sample also encode this CDR3. V and J are TRBV28 and TRBJ1-1; D gene unclear. From germline, CDR1 is MDHEN and CDR2 SYDVKM. CDR3 size: 13 residues. Trimming removed 6 bases at V and 0 bases at J, with 8 bases between. The CDR3 bases are TGTGCCAGCAGCCTCACAGTGAACACTGAAGCTTTCTTT. Its translation: CASSLTVNTEAFF.

This rearrangement joins TRBV7-9 to TRBJ1-4, with D unresolved. This CDR3 is built from 14 residues. Looked up from germline, CDR1 is SEHNR and CDR2 is FQNEAQ (reference sequence). V shed 5 bases and J shed 6 bases, with 13 bases lying between them. CDR3: CASSGRGWDEKLFF. For the CDR3, the DNA is TGTGCCAGCAGCGGCCGCGGATGGGATGAAAAACTGTTTTTT.

The chain combines TRBV12-5 with TRBJ2-1, with 7 bases lining up with TRBD2. From germline, CDR1 is LGHNT and CDR2 FRNRAP. J gave up 8 bases and V 6 bases, and 16 bases lay outside the gene matches. The CDR3 loop spans 16 amino acids. CDR3 DNA sequence: TGTGCTAGTGGCTGGGGTGTGGGAGGGCCTGGGGATGAGCAGTTCTTC. Its translation: CASGWGVGGPGDEQFF.

The chain combines TRBV7-9 with TRBJ1-2; D gene uncertain. CDR1 and CDR2 (germline): SEHNR, FQNEAQ (reference sequence). V shed 5 bases and J shed 6 bases, with 19 bases lying between them. This CDR3 comprises 15 residues. CDR3 nucleotides: TGTGCCAGCAGCCCAACGGGTTATGTGTCAGATGGCTACACCTTC. It is translated as CASSPTGYVSDGYTF.